This record concerns one T cell receptor beta chain sequence. Its antigen is not known. This entry is derived from a study of fetal regulatory T cell absence and autoimmunity. General study points: Oligoclonal TCR enrichment in pancreas over cord blood reached over 90-fold for some clones.

The germline CDR1 and CDR2 sequences are LGHNA and YSLEER. CDR3 length: 13 amino acids. Trimming at V came to 4 bases and at J to 6 bases, leaving 5 bases not matched to a gene. Using immunoSEQ multiplex PCR, the repertoire was profiled, and TCRdb retains in-frame clones only, with some absent. The table shows some 50,000 clones, with roughly 83% occurring only once. The chain combines TRBV4-3 with TRBJ1-1; 7 positions match TRBD1. The clonotype originates from a newborn boy with IPEX syndrome. The sequencing input was cord blood. CDR3 DNA: TGCGCCAGCAGCCCCTTTGGGACAGCTGAAGCTTTCTTT. Residues: CASSPFGTAEAFF.